Below, 6 T cell receptor beta chains from the same sample are listed, as sequenced in a study of monozygotic twins with inflammatory bowel disease. One entry per CDR3 protein, without DNA, is what TCRdb gives after re-calling the 5' RACE reads. There are approximately 160,000 distinct CDR3 sequences in the sample, with approximately 7% held by the top ten. Material: blood. The receptors stem from a human donor with ulcerative colitis or Crohn's disease, or a healthy co-twin of an affected twin (not recorded which).

V and J are TRBV4-3 and TRBJ2-4; TCRdb selects TRBD1, and the lack of DNA leaves this call unchecked. This CDR3 has 16 amino acids. Germline V lookup: CDR1 LGHNA, CDR2 YSLEER. The CDR3 region is CASSQVGQGTKNIQYF.

This chain links TRBV30 with TRBJ1-1. The length of the CDR3 is 14 residues. Germline CDR1 and CDR2: GTSNPN and SVGIG (reference sequence). CDR3: CAWSDTIRSREAFF.

The gene calls are TRBV6-5 and TRBJ2-1; the D call of TRBD1 rests on TCRdb alone, since no DNA is present to check it. Looked up from germline, CDR1 is MNHEY and CDR2 is SVGAGI. This CDR3 is 13 amino acids long. The CDR3 reads CASSQDRVHEQFF.

The V call is TRBV7-2, the J call TRBJ1-2; there is no DNA to check the TCRdb D call of TRBD1. This CDR3 comprises 15 residues. Germline-derived CDR1 and CDR2 are SGHTA and FQGNSA. CDR3 region: CASSSLDGDEYGYTF.

The gene calls are TRBV12-3 or TRBV12-4 and TRBJ1-2. The CDR3 consists of 15 residues. The CDR3 loop is CASSLLSGQDYGYTF.

The chain is built from TRBV5-1 and TRBJ1-5; TCRdb reports TRBD1, a call that lacks DNA to check it against. Germline CDR1 is SGHRS and CDR2 is YFSETQ. The CDR3 totals 13 residues. The chain's CDR3 is CASSLRGPQPQHF.